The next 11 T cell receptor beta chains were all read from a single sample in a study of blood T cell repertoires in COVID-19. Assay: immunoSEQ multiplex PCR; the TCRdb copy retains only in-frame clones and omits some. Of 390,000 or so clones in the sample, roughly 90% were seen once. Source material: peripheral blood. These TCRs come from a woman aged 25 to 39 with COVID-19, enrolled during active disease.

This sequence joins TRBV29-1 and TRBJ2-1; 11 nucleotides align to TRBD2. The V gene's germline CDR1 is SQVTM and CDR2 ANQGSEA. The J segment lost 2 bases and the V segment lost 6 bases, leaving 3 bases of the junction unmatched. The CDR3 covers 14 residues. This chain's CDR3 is CSVSTSGAYNEQFF. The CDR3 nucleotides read TGCAGCGTCTCGACTAGCGGGGCCTACAATGAGCAGTTCTTC.

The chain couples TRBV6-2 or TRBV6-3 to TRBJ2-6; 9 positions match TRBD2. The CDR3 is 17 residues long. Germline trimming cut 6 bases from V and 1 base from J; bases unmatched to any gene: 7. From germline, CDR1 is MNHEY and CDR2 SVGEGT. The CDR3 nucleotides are TGTGCCAGCAGCTTGCGGGGGGGCTTATCTGGGGCCAACGTCCTGACTTTC. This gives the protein CASSLRGGLSGANVLTF.

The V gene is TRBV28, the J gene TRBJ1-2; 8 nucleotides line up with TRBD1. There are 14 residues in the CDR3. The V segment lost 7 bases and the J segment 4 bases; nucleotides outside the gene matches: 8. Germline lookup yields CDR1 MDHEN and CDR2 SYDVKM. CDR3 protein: CASNRGANLYGYTF. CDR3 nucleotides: TGTGCCAGCAACAGGGGGGCTAATCTCTATGGCTACACCTTC.

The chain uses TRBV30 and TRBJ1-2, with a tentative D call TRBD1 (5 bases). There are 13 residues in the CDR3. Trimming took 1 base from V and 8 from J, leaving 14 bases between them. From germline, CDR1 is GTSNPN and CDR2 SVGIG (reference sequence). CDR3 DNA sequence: TGTGCCTGGAGTGCAGGGCCCGTTGGGGGCTACACCTTC. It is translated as CAWSAGPVGGYTF.

CDR3 sequence: CASSRDRGRTEAFF. CDR3 nucleotide sequence: TGTGCCAGCAGCAGGGACAGGGGGCGAACTGAAGCTTTCTTT. This rearrangement joins TRBV9 to TRBJ1-1; 12 nucleotides agree with TRBD1. Looked up from germline, CDR1 is SGDLS and CDR2 is YYNGEE. V dropped 4 bases and J dropped 5; count of bases not matched to a gene: 3. The CDR3 is made up of 14 amino acids.

CDR3 sequence reads: CASSEVASAQETQYF. DNA for the CDR3: TGCGCCAGCAGCGAAGTAGCTAGCGCACAAGAGACCCAGTACTTC. The chain joins TRBV5-1 to TRBJ2-5, with TRBD2 as a possible D gene (6 bases). Trimming removed 4 bases at V and 2 bases at J, with 15 bases between. Per the germline V gene, CDR1 is SGHRS and CDR2 is YFSETQ. This CDR3 is built from 15 residues.

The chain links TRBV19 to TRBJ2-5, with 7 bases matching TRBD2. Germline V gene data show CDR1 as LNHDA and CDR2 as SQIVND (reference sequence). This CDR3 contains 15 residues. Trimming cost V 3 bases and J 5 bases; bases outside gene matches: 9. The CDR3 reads CASSIVGGPGETQYF. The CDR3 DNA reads TGTGCCAGTAGTATTGTGGGAGGGCCTGGGGAGACCCAGTACTTC.

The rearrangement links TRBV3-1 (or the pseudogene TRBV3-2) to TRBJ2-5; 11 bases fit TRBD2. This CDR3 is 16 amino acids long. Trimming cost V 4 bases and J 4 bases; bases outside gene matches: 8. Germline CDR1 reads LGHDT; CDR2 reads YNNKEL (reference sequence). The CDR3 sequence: CASSPSISGGGETQYF. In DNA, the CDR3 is TGTGCCAGCAGCCCATCTATTAGCGGGGGGGGAGAGACCCAGTACTTC.

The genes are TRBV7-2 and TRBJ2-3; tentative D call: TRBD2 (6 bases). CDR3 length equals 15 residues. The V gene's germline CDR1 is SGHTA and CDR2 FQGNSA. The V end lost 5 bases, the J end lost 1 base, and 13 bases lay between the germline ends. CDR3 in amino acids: CASSTAAGRTDTQYF. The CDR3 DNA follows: TGTGCCAGCAGCACTGCCGCGGGACGCACAGATACGCAGTATTTT. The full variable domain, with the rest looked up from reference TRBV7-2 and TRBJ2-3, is GAGVSQSPSNKVTEKGKDVELRCDPISGHTALYWYRQSLGQGLEFLIYFQGNSAPDKSGLPSDRFSAERTGGSVSTLTIQRTQQEDSAVYLCASSTAAGRTDTQYFGPGTRLTVL.

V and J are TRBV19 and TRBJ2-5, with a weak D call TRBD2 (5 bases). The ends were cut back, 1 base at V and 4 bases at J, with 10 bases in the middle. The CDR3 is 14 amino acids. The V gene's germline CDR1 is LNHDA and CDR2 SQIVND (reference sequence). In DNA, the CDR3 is TGTGCCAGTAGTATAGGGGAGCTAGCAGAGACCCAGTACTTC. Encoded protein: CASSIGELAETQYF.

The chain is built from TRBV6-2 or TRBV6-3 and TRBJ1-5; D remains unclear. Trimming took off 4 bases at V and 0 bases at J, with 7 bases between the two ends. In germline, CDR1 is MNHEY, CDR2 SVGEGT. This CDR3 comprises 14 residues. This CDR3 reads CASSWTFSNQPQHF. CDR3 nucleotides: TGTGCCAGCAGTTGGACTTTTAGCAATCAGCCCCAGCATTTT.